This TCR beta chain was found in a study of blood T cell repertoires in COVID-19. Study as a whole: T cells, B-cell-depleted T cells, or PBMCs supplied cDNA or gDNA.

V trimming: 3 bases; J trimming: 3 bases; junction bases outside the gene matches: 4. CDR3 size: 15 residues. Germline CDR1 and CDR2: SEHNR and FQNEAQ (reference sequence). This clone was observed a single time. In the authors' methods: How many nucleated cells were present was estimated from reference gene primer amplification. The assay was immunoSEQ multiplex PCR, and TCRdb's table has in-frame clones only and misses some. V and J calls and clone size are given by that table; D and trimming were obtained from the DNA. Of about 78,000 clones in the sample, roughly 88% were seen once. V usage is TRBV7-9 and J usage is TRBJ1-5; 8 bases align to TRBD1. Specimen: peripheral blood. The source of this sequence is a woman aged 45-65 years in a cohort sampled during active COVID-19. The CDR3 DNA reads as TGTGCCAGCAGCTTTGGGGACAGGTACAATCAGCCCCAGCATTTT. As protein: CASSFGDRYNQPQHF.